This TCR beta chain was identified in a study of T cell responses to AZD1222 COVID-19 vaccine. The V end lost 6 bases, the J end lost 2 bases, and 11 bases lay between the germline ends. The CDR3 consists of 14 residues. CDR1 and CDR2 (germline): KGHSH, LQKENI. Sequenced by immunoSEQ multiplex PCR; TCRdb stores in-frame clones only, minus some. The sample holds around 200,000 clones; over 85% are singletons and the top ten take roughly 1%. Study results and limitations: Reports indicate that nearly half of spike-specific TCRs are directed at unmutated variant regions.

As concerns this clone: As yet, its antigen is unknown. Other DNA sequences in this sample translate to the same CDR3.

The V gene is TRBV18, the J gene TRBJ1-5, with D maybe TRBD1 (5 bases). The clonotype comes from an adult who received the MenACWY meningococcal vaccine as a control. The sample here was peripheral blood, taken 28 days after the second dose of the MenACWY control vaccine. In DNA form, the CDR3 reads TGTGCCAGCTCCCCGGGGGGGGGCAATCAGCCCCAGCATTTT. Translation gives CASSPGGGNQPQHF. Filled out from reference TRBV18 and TRBJ1-5, the complete variable domain reads NAGVMQNPRHLVRRRGQEARLRCSPMKGHSHVYWYRQLPEEGLKFMVYLQKENIIDESGMPKERFSAEFPKEGPSILRIQQVVRGDSAAYFCASSPGGGNQPQHFGDGTRLSIL.